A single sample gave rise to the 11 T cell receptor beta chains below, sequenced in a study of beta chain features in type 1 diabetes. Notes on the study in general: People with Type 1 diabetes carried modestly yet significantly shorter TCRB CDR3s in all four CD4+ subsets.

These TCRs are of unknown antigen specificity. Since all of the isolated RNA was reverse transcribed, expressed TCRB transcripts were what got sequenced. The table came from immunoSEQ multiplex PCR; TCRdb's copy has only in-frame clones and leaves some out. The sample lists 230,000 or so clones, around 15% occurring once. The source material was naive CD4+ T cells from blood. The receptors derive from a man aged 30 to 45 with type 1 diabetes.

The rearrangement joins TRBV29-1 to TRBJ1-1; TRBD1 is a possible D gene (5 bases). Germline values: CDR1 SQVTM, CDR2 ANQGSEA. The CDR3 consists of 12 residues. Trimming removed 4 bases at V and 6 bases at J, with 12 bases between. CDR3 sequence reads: CSVGRALAEAFF. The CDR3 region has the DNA TGCAGCGTTGGCAGGGCCCTCGCTGAAGCTTTCTTT. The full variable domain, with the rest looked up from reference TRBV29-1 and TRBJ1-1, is SAVISQKPSRDICQRGTSLTIQCQVDSQVTMMFWYRQQPGQSLTLIATANQGSEATYESGFVIDKFPISRPNLTFSTLTVSNMSPEDSSIYLCSVGRALAEAFFGQGTRLTVV.

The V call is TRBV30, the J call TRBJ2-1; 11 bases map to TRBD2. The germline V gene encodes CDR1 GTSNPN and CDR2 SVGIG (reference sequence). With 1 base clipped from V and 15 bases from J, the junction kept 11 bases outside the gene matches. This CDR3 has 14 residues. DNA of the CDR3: TGTGCCTGGAGTGAAGGTTCTAGCGGGAGGCCGCTGTTCTTC. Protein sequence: CAWSEGSSGRPLFF.

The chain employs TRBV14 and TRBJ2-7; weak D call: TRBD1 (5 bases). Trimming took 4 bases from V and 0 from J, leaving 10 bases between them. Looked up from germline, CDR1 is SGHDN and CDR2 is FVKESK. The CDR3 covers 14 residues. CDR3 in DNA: TGTGCCAGCAGCCGGATAGACAGCTCCTACGAGCAGTACTTC. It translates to CASSRIDSSYEQYF.

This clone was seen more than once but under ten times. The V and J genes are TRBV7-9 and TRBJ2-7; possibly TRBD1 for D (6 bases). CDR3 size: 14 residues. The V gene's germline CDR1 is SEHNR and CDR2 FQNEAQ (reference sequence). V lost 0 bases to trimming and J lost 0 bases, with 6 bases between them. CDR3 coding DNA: TGTGCCAGCAGCTTAGCAGGGGGCTCCTACGAGCAGTACTTC. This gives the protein CASSLAGGSYEQYF.

The CDR3 is CAWSVQLPGRTQYF. The CDR3 DNA reads as TGTGCCTGGAGTGTACAGTTGCCGGGGCGGACCCAGTACTTC. This sequence joins TRBV30 and TRBJ2-5, with D tentatively TRBD1 or TRBD2 (5 bases each). The CDR3 is 14 residues long. Looked up from germline, CDR1 is GTSNPN and CDR2 is SVGIG (reference sequence). Trimming pared 0 bases from V and 7 bases from J, leaving 15 bases between. Complete variable domain (other parts from reference TRBV30 and TRBJ2-5): SQTIHQWPATLVQPVGSPLSLECTVEGTSNPNLYWYRQAAGRGLQLLFYSVGIGQISSEVPQNLSASRPQDRQFILSSKKLLLSDSGFYLCAWSVQLPGRTQYFGPGTRLLVL.

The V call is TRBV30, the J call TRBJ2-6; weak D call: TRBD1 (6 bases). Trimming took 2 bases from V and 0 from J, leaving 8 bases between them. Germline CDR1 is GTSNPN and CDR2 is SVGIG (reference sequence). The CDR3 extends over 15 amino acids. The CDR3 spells CAWSRGISGANVLTF. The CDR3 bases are TGTGCCTGGAGTAGGGGGATCTCTGGGGCCAACGTCCTGACTTTC.

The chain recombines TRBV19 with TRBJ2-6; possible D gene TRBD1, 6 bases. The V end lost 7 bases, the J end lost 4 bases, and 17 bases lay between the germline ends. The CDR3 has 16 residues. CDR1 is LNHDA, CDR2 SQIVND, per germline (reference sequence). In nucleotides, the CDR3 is TGTGCCAGTACCCCGGGGCAGGGGTCGGGGGCCAACGTCCTGACTTTC. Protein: CASTPGQGSGANVLTF.

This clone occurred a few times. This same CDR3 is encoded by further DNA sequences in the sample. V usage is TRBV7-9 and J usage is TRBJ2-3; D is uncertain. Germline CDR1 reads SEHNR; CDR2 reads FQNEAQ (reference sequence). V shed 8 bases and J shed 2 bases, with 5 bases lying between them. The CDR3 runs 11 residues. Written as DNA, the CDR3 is TGTGCCAGCGGCTACACAGATACGCAGTATTTT. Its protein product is CASGYTDTQYF.

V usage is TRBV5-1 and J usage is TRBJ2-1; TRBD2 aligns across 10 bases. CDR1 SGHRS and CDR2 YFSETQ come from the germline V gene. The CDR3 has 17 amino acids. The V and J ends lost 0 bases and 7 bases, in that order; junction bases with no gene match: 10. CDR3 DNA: TGCGCCAGCAGCTTGGTGGTTCTAGCGGGAGTCCCTAATGAGCAGTTCTTC. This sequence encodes CASSLVVLAGVPNEQFF.

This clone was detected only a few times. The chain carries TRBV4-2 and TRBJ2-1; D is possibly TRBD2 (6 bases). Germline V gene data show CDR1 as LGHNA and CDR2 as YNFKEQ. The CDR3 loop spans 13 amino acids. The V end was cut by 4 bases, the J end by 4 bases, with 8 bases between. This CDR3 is CASSPGGYNEQFF. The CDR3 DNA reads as TGTGCCAGCAGCCCCGGAGGGTACAATGAGCAGTTCTTC.

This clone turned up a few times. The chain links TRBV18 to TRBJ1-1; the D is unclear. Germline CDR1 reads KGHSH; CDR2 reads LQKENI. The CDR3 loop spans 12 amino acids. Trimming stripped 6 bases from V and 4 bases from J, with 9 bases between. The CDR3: CASSPGSTEAFF. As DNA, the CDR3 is TGTGCCAGCTCCCCCGGGAGCACTGAAGCTTTCTTT.